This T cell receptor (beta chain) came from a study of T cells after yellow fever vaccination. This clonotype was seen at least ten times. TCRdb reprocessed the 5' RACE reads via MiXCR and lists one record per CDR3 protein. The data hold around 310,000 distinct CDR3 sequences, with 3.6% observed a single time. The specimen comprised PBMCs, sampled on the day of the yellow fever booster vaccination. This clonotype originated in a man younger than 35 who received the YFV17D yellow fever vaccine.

CDR3: CASSQGGRGPEGDTQYF. In nucleotides, the CDR3 is TGTGCCAGCAGCCAAGGAGGCAGGGGGCCCGAAGGAGATACGCAGTATTTT. V is TRBV3-1 and J is TRBJ2-3, with 8 bases fitting TRBD1. Trimming at V came to 1 base and at J to 5 bases, leaving 11 bases not matched to a gene. This CDR3 spans 17 amino acids. Germline-derived CDR1 and CDR2 are LGHDT and YNNKEL (reference sequence).